This T cell receptor beta chain derives from a study of cytomegalovirus exposure and HLA in healthy donors (dated by TCRdb to 2015 to 2018). With regard to the full study: In an earlier analysis of under 600 of the donors, approximately 260 Gb of sequence data and 100 million or so unique TCR beta sequences from about 190 million T cells were reported. HLA typing included class I and class II loci at four-digit resolution. An early release covering around 630 HLA-typed donors comprised 300 to 350 gigabases of sequencing data and 65 million to 100 million unique TCR sequences. The study profiled the T cell repertoires of approximately 700 subjects by immunosequencing and related them to cytomegalovirus serostatus. The study aimed to test whether signatures of past pathogen exposure could be identified by cataloging public T cell receptors. A later analysis re-analyzed previously published TCR beta repertoires from 600 to 850 donors and added high-resolution HLA genotyping to study TCR occurrence patterns. Donor age, sex, ethnicity and CMV serostatus were collected together with the repertoire data. Among 300 to 500 genotyped donors of the cohort, an average of approximately 240,000 unique TCR beta nucleotide sequences was sequenced per donor, of which approximately 19% were non-productive. Rather than using new phenotypic data, the later analysis identified candidate immune exposures from TCR beta sequences and from how often those sequences occurred across donors. Roughly 5 DR-DQ haplotypes were handled as single units for association and clustering, since linkage in the cohort was strong. The number of typed donors differed by locus: roughly 620-630 for A, B, C, DRB1 and DQB1; approximately 520 for DQA1; 606 for DPA1; and 400 to 480 for DPB1. All discovery cohort repertoires had been generated on a single sequencing platform. An earlier analysis of some 600 of the donors applied high-throughput TCR beta sequencing to assess whether each TCR beta V gene segment acted as functional or pseudogenic. Besides the first cohort of some 670 subjects, a separate validation cohort made up of over 100 different subjects was used. In a later genetic analysis, genome-wide SNP genotypes for about 65% of the 666 donors were used, and that subset was treated as a discovery cohort. The genetic ancestry cluster associated with self-reported Caucasian donors included 81% of the roughly 400 genotyped donors. High-throughput TCR immunosequencing, statistical association of individual TCRs with disease status, and machine learning were combined to predict cytomegalovirus infection status. Overall study results and their limits: A later genetic analysis reported fewer N-insertions in productive TCRs among donors in an Asian-associated ancestry cluster than the roughly 620-donor mean. Across donors, most TCR sequences were observed very rarely, whereas some public TCRs were present in many individuals. Correlated functional status among segregating V segments might reflect linkage disequilibrium, but an unknown experimental factor could not be ruled out. Most CMV-associated TCR beta chains appeared to be HLA-restricted in a later analysis, and the HLA associations seemed to be driven largely by CMV exposure. In vitro tests confirmed that a few of the cytomegalovirus-associated TCR beta chains recognize cytomegalovirus antigens. A group of highly shared sequence variants was considered likely to be a technical artifact of the sequencing pipeline. Because some donors lacked HLA typing at each locus, the association tests relied only on the typed subset. A further reported finding was that TCR beta sequences accurately predicted the HLA-A and HLA-B alleles for most subjects in the first cohort. The cohort was sequenced for TCR beta chains only, and without alpha or paired-chain data the features that could be detected were limited. Some IMGT-functional V segments, including TRBV6-2 and TRBV6-3, could not be told apart with the 87-base-pair reads, so those segments were excluded. An earlier analysis of approximately 500 of the donors showed that most TCR beta V segments appeared in productive rearrangements either about 87% or about 30% of the time, which broadly matched IMGT annotations. In a later analysis, several top co-occurrence clusters were reported to appear linked to parvovirus B19, influenza, CMV and Epstein-Barr virus. Sequencing depth was assumed to be roughly uniform across donors in the presence/absence analyses, though that assumption may not hold. A later analysis found that HLA-associated TCR beta chains were more clonally expanded and had lower generation probabilities than equally common non-associated chains. When HLA alleles, especially DR and DQ, strongly co-occurred, attributing TCR associations to individual alleles was difficult. The earlier analysis of a few hundred of the donors excluded 15 to 20 rarely observed V segments, including chromosome 9 orphons, because counts were too low. A later analysis associated about 16,000 TCR beta sequences with specific HLA alleles at a false discovery rate of 0.05. The only immune exposure information available for the cohort was CMV serostatus. In a later analysis, TCR association rates were found to vary across HLA loci, with the most associated TCRs seen for DRB1 alleles and the fewest for HLA-C alleles. The study listed approximately 150 TCR beta chains as associated with cytomegalovirus. The classifier was reported to diagnose cytomegalovirus status with high specificity and sensitivity in both the original cohort and the validation cohort. The authors suggested that the approach could potentially be extended to other disease states and immunological phenotypes. In a later genetic analysis, a missense DCLRE1C variant was associated with V-gene and J-gene trimming of TCR beta chains, and the association was replicated in an independent cohort.

The germline ends are 15 bases apart after V is trimmed by 4 bases and J by 5 bases. The CDR3 covers 14 residues, taking in both the cysteine and the phenylalanine. CDR3 DNA is the only sequence kept; it has 42 bases, read in frame from the first base. The germline V gene sets CDR1 to KGHSH and CDR2 to LQKENI. Receptors were amplified or captured by the immunoSEQ multiplex PCR assay. For the multiplex PCR, a mixture combining 60 forward primers for TCR Vbeta segments and 13 reverse primers for TCR Jbeta segments was used. A multiplex PCR assay on genomic DNA amplified the CDR3 region of rearranged TCR beta genes. On the Illumina HiSeq System, the amplified TCR beta libraries were sequenced as 87-base-pair reads. Turning to the authors' computational methods: A later analysis tallied 70 million to 100 million unique TCR beta chains across the 666 repertoires, and about 12 million of those chains were shared by two or more donors. Raw reads were error-corrected and collapsed into unique sequences by a nearest-neighbor algorithm in which closely related sequences were merged to remove PCR and sequencing errors. CDR3 sequences were aligned to IMGT reference sequences to assign V, D and J gene segments. For a sequence to be retained, at least a six-nucleotide match to both a V gene segment and a J gene segment was required. Rearrangements were called productive when the CDR3 lacked stop codons and stayed in frame with V and J; all others were non-productive. Following IMGT convention, CDR3 was defined as the stretch from the second conserved V-encoded cysteine up to the conserved J-encoded phenylalanine. In an earlier analysis of 587 of the donors, sequences lacking an unambiguous match to a single V gene segment were excluded. In an earlier analysis of several hundred of the donors, V segments were called functional above 56.7% productive rearrangements and were called segregating when the between-donor standard deviation exceeded 5%. A statistical classification framework was built for diagnosing cytomegalovirus status from the catalog of TCR beta chain sequences. V and J gene assignment, in a later analysis, came from comparing TCR nucleotide sequences with IMGT/GENE-DB human TR gene sequences. A later analysis assigned CDR3 sequences and most-parsimonious VDJ recombination scenarios with the TCRdist pipeline. A later analysis defined each TCR beta chain by its CDR3 amino acid sequence plus V-gene family, and excluded reads lacking a unique V-gene family. In a later analysis, approximately 640 highly shared, low-generation-probability nucleotide sequences were removed to address suspected cross-contamination and a sequencing artifact. For each public chain, a later analysis derived a clonal expansion index from normalized ranks of inferred template counts within each repertoire. A later analysis computed generation probabilities with a VDJ recombination model fitted to out-of-frame rearrangements, and checked the results against IGoR. Hypergeometric tests were used in a later analysis to score TCR-TCR, TCR-HLA and TCR-CMV co-occurrence, with a repertoire-size bias correction applied to the TCR pairs. In a later analysis, false discovery rates were estimated by permuting HLA or CMV assignments 20 times. In a later analysis, co-occurring TCRs were grouped using DBSCAN, with TCRdist sequence similarity added in when clustering inside HLA-allele-positive subsets. Repertoires with fewer than 30,000 or more than 120,000 public chains were left out of co-occurrence clustering, as were roughly five repertoires with anomalous nucleotide sharing. As stored in TCRdb, this immuneACCESS dataset retains in-frame rearrangements with V and J assigned. A fraction of the clones does not appear; measured against another copy, unresolved V genes explain less than half of the discrepancy, and the remainder lacks a known reason. The DNA was the basis for D and trimming; V, J and clone size are from that table. Recorded for this sample are about 150,000 clones; about 80% of them occurred a single time. 10% to 15% of the sample lies in the top ten.

The cohort comprised 670 or so healthy bone marrow donors. All cohort members were sampled while nominally healthy, although unrecorded immune exposures were likely present. The donor was CMV seropositive and belonged to the group of 250 to 300 seropositive cohort members. A peripheral blood sample was collected from each donor, and TCR beta sequencing was performed on peripheral blood mononuclear cells. Genomic DNA was extracted from the blood cell samples with the Qiagen DNeasy Blood Extraction Kit. On this clone itself: No antigen is known for it. Base quality data are lacking; no much larger clone is found one base away.

Sequencing input: PBMCs. Recombination joined TRBV18 with TRBJ2-7, with a weak D call of TRBD2 (6 bases match). This receptor was taken from a man aged 40-49 years in good health and CMV-seropositive. The DNA sequence is given as TGTGCCAGCTCACGGCCGGGGTCGGGGGACGAGCAGTACTTC. Translated, this is CASSRPGSGDEQYF.